The sequence of this T cell receptor (beta chain) was determined in a study of T cell repertoires in cytomegalovirus infection. Overall study context: Matching HLA type, along with CMV infection, was indicated by public TCR beta signatures.

TCRdb reprocessed the reads with MiXCR, giving one entry per CDR3 protein. The sample yields approximately 76,000 distinct CDR3 sequences, around 3.5% seen once. Study-level findings and limits: Of the TCR beta families, the public ones yielded a cumulative frequency that identified carriers of CMV plus the relevant HLA. What dominated the ex vivo response were HLA-C-restricted CMV-specific TCR beta clonotypes.

This clonotype occurred many times. What it binds is unknown. This TCR was recovered from a human donor in good health (CMV status not recorded). Some clones in this sample may be carry-over from other donors' samples. The sequencing input was PBMCs.

The DNA of the CDR3 is TGTGCCAGCAGCTTAGGTGGACCCCTCCACTTT. This sequence encodes CASSLGGPLHF. The genes are TRBV7-9 and TRBJ1-6; no reliable D call. The CDR3 is 11 residues long. Trimming cost V 1 base and J 12 bases, with 4 bases left between them. Per germline, CDR1 SEHNR and CDR2 FQNEAQ (reference sequence).